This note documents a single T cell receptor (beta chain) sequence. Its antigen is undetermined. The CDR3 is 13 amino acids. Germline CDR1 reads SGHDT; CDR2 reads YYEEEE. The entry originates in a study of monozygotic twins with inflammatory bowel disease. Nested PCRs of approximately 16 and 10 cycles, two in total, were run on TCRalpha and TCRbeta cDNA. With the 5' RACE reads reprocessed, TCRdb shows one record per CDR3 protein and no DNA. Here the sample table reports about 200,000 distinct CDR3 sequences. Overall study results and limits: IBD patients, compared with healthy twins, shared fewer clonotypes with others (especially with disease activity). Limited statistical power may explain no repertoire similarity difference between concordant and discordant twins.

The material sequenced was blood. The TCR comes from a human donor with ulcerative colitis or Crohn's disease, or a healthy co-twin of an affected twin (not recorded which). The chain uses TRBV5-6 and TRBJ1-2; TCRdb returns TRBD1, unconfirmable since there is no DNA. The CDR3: CASSAGQFYGYTF. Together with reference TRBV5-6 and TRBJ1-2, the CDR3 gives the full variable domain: DAGVTQSPTHLIKTRGQQVTLRCSPKSGHDTVSWYQQALGQGPQFIFQYYEEEERQRGNFPDRFSGHQFPNYSSELNVNALLLGDSALYLCASSAGQFYGYTFGSGTRLTVV.